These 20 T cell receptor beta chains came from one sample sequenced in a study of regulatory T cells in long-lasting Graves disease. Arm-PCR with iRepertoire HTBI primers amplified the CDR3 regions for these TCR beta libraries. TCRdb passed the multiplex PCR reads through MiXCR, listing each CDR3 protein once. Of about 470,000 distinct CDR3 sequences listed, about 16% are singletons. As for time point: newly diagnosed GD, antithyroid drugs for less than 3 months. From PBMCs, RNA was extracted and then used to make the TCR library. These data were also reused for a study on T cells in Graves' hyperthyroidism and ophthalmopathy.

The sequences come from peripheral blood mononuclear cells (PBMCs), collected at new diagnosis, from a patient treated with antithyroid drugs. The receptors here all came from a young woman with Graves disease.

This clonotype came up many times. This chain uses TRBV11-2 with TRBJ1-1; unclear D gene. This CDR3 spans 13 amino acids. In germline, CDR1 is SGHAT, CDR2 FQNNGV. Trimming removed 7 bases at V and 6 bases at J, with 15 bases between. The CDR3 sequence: CASNKDLSAEAFF. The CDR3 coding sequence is TGTGCCAGCAACAAGGACCTGAGCGCTGAAGCTTTCTTT.

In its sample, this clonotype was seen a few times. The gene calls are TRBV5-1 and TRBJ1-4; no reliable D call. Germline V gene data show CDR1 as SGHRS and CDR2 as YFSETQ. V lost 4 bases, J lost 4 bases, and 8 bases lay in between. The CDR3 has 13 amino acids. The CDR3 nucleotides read TGCGCCAGCAGCCGGACGGTTAATGAAAAACTGTTTTTT. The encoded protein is CASSRTVNEKLFF.

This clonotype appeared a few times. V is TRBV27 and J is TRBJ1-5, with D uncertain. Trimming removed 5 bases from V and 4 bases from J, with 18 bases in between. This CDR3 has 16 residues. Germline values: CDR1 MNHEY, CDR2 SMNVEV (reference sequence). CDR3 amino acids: CASSVFSGSGNQPQHF. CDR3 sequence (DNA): TGTGCCAGCAGTGTGTTCTCGGGCTCGGGAAATCAGCCCCAGCATTTT.

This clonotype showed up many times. The CDR3 spells CASSRGQGDNQPQHF. The CDR3 DNA follows: TGTGCCAGCAGTAGAGGACAGGGGGACAATCAGCCCCAGCATTTT. The chain has TRBV2 and TRBJ1-5; TRBD1 matches at 10 bases. CDR1 and CDR2 from the germline V gene are SNHLY and FYNNEI. The CDR3 sequence is 15 residues long. Trimming took 5 bases from V and 3 from J; bases not matched to a gene: 4.

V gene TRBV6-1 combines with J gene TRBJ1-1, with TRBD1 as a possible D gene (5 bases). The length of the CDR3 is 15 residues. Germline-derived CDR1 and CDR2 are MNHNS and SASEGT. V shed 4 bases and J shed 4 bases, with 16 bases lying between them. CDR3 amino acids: CASSGGAVEGTEAFF. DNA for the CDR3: TGTGCCAGCAGTGGAGGGGCAGTTGAAGGCACTGAAGCTTTCTTT.

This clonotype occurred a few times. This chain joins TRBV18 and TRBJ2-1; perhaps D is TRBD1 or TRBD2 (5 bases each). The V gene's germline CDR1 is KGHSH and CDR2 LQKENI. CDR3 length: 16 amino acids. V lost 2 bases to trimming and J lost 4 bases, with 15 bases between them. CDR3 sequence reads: CASSPWSGPHYNEQFF. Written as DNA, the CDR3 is TGTGCCAGCTCACCATGGTCGGGGCCCCATTACAATGAGCAGTTCTTC.

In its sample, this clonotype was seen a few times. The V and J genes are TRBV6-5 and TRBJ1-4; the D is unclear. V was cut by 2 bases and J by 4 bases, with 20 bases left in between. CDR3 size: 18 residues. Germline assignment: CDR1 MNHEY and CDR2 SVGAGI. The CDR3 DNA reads TGTGCCAGCAGTTACAGTCCGGGATTTAAATTGGGTAATGAAAAACTGTTTTTT. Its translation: CASSYSPGFKLGNEKLFF.

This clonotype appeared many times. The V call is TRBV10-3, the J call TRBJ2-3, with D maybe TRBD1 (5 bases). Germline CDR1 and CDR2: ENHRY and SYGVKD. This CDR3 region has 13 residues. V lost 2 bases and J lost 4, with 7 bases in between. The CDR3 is CAISEGQADTQYF. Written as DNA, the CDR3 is TGTGCCATCAGTGAGGGACAAGCAGATACGCAGTATTTT.

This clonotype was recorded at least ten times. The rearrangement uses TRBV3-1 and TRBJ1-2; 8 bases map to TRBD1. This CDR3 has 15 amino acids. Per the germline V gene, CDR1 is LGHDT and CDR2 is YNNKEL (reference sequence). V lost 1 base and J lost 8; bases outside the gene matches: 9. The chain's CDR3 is CASSQGGGRGLGYTF. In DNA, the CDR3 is TGTGCCAGCAGCCAAGGTGGGGGCAGGGGGCTAGGCTACACCTTC.

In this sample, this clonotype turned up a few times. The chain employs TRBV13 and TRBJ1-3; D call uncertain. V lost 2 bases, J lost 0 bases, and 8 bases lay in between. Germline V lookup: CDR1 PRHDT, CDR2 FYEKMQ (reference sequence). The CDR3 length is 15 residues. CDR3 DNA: TGTGCCAGCAGCTTATCACAGAACTCTGGAAACACCATATATTTT. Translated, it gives CASSLSQNSGNTIYF.

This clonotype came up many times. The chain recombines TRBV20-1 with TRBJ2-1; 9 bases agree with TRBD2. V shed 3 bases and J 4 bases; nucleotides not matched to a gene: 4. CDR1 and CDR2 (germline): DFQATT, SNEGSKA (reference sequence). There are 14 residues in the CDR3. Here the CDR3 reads CSARGTSRYNEQFF. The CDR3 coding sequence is TGCAGTGCTAGGGGGACTAGCAGATACAATGAGCAGTTCTTC.

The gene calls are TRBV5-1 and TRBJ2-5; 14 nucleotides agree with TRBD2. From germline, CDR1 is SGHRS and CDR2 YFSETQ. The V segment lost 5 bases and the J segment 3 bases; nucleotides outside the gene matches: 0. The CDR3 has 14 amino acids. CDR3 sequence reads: CASRGLAGEETQYF. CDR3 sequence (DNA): TGCGCCAGCAGGGGACTAGCGGGAGAAGAGACCCAGTACTTC.

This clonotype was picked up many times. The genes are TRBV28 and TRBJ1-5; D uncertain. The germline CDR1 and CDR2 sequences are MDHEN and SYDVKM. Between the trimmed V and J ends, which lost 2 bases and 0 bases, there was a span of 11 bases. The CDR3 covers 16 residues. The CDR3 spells CASSLEVYNSNQPQHF. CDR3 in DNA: TGTGCCAGCAGTTTAGAGGTCTACAATAGCAATCAGCCCCAGCATTTT. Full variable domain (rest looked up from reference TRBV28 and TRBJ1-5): DVKVTQSSRYLVKRTGEKVFLECVQDMDHENMFWYRQDPGLGLRLIYFSYDVKMKEKGDIPEGYSVSREKKERFSLILESASTNQTSMYLCASSLEVYNSNQPQHFGDGTRLSIL.

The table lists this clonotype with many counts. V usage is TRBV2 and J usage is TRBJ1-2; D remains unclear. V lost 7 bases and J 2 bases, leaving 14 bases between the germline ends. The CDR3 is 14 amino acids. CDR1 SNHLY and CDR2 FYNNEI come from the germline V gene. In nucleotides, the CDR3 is TGTGCCAGCACGGGGTTAGACGGCAACTATGGCTACACCTTC. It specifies CASTGLDGNYGYTF. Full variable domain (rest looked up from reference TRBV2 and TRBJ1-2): EPEVTQTPSHQVTQMGQEVILRCVPISNHLYFYWYRQILGQKVEFLVSFYNNEISEKSEIFDDQFSVERPDGSNFTLKIRSTKLEDSAMYFCASTGLDGNYGYTFGSGTRLTVV.

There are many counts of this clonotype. The CDR3 reads CASSYSGLAGVTGELFF. For the CDR3, the DNA is TGTGCCAGCAGTTACTCGGGACTAGCGGGAGTTACCGGGGAGCTGTTTTTT. The rearrangement links TRBV6-5 to TRBJ2-2, with TRBD2 matching 14 bases. Germline loops: CDR1 MNHEY, CDR2 SVGAGI. Trimming removed 0 bases from V and 5 bases from J; junction bases left unmatched: 2. The CDR3 is 17 amino acids.

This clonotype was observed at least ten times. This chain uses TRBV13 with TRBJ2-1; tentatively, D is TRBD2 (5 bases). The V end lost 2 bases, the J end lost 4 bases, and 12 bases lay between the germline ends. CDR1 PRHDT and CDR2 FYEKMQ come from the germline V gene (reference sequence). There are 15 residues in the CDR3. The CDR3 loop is CASSLPKTTYNEQFF. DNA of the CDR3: TGTGCCAGCAGCTTACCAAAGACTACATACAATGAGCAGTTCTTC.

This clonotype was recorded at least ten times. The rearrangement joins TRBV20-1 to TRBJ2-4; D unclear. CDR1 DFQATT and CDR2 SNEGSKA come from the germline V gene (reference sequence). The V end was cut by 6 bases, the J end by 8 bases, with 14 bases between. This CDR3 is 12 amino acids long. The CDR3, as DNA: TGCAGTGCGACACGGGCAGCCGACATTCAGTACTTC. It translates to CSATRAADIQYF.

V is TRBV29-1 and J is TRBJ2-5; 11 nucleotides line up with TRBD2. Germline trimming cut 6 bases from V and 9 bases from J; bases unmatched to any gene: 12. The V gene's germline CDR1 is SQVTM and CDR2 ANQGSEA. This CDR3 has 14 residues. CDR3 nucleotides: TGCAGCGTCCCGGTAGCGGGAGGGGGCGAGGCCCAGTACTTC. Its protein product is CSVPVAGGGEAQYF.

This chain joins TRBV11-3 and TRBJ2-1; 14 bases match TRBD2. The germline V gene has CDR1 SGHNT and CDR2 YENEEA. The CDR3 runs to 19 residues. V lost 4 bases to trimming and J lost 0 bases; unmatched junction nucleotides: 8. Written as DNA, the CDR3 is TGTGCCAGCAGCTACAACGGACTAGCGGGAGGAAGCTCCTACAATGAGCAGTTCTTC. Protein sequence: CASSYNGLAGGSSYNEQFF.

The CDR3: CASSPKRGAASTDTQYF. CDR3 coding DNA: TGTGCCAGCAGCCCCAAGAGGGGAGCAGCCAGCACAGATACGCAGTATTTT. This chain uses TRBV9 with TRBJ2-3; D possibly matches TRBD1 or TRBD2 (5 bases each). Germline CDR1 is SGDLS and CDR2 is YYNGEE. V lost 4 bases to trimming and J lost 0 bases, with 18 bases between them. The CDR3 extends over 17 amino acids.